A single T cell receptor (beta chain) is shown here with its context. Antigen: not known. This entry belongs to a study of cytomegalovirus exposure and HLA in healthy donors. General study results and limits: The only immune exposure information that was available was CMV serostatus.

Trimming removed 2 bases at V and 0 bases at J, with 16 bases between. Germline values: CDR1 SGHTA, CDR2 FQGTGA. The CDR3 length is 18 residues. The PCR made use of 60 Vbeta and 13 Jbeta primers. Original methodology: About 12 million of the about 80 million unique TCR beta chains counted in a later analysis were shared. Measured with immunoSEQ multiplex PCR; TCRdb has only the in-frame clones, and not every one. V, J and clone size were drawn from that table, and D and trimming were deduced from the DNA. The table lists about 160,000 clones, around 80% of them singletons. The rearrangement links TRBV7-3 to TRBJ2-2; a possible D gene is TRBD2 (7 bases). Input material: PBMCs. The sequence was obtained from a man aged 45-65 years in good health and CMV-seropositive. The CDR3, as DNA: TGTGCCAGCAGCTTACGGGGGGCGATCCCATCGAACACCGGGGAGCTGTTTTTT. Encoded protein: CASSLRGAIPSNTGELFF.